A single sample gave rise to the 23 T cell receptor beta chains below, sequenced in a study of metastatic and nonmetastatic thyroid tumors. Treatment of any kind had been given to no patient before thyroid surgery. Using MiXCR, TCRdb reanalyzed the PCR reads. Among fewer than 4,500 clones listed, 20% to 25% were seen once. Sequencing used tumor tissue. These receptors were taken from a male donor with papillary thyroid cancer or a benign thyroid nodule (not recorded which). Some clones in this sample may be carry-over from other donors' samples.

This sequence joins TRBV4-2 and TRBJ1-2; 10 bases match TRBD1. The length of the CDR3 is 15 residues. V shed 5 bases and J 4 bases; nucleotides not matched to a gene: 7. CDR1 and CDR2 from the germline V gene are LGHNA and YNFKEQ. CDR3 DNA: TGTGCCAGCAGCTTTACGGGACAGGGGCTCTATGGCTACACCTTC. It encodes CASSFTGQGLYGYTF.

V is TRBV6-6 and J is TRBJ1-6; D not resolved. This CDR3 spans 14 amino acids. With 2 bases removed from V and 7 bases from J, the gap between germline ends came to 9 bases. The germline gives CDR1 MNHNY, CDR2 SVGAGI (reference sequence). For the CDR3, the DNA is TGTGCCAGCAGTTACACCCTCGGGAATTCACCCCTCCACTTT. Its protein product is CASSYTLGNSPLHF.

In its sample, this clone was seen many times. This rearrangement joins TRBV7-2 to TRBJ1-5; TRBD1 aligns across 10 bases. V dropped 5 bases and J dropped 4; count of bases not matched to a gene: 5. CDR1 and CDR2 from the germline V gene are SGHTA and FQGNSA. This CDR3 is built from 15 residues. CDR3 sequence reads: CASSPGTGANQPQHF. The CDR3, as DNA: TGTGCCAGCAGCCCCGGGACAGGGGCTAATCAGCCCCAGCATTTT.

By share of the sample, this clone is medium-sized. The genes are TRBV7-8 and TRBJ1-6; weak D call: TRBD1 (6 bases). Looked up from germline, CDR1 is SGHVS and CDR2 is FQNEAQ. There are 16 residues in the CDR3. The V end was cut by 1 base, the J end by 7 bases, with 14 bases between. This CDR3 is CASSLGRGTSNSPLHF. In DNA form, the CDR3 reads TGTGCCAGCAGCTTAGGTCGCGGGACATCGAATTCACCCCTCCACTTT.

The chain uses TRBV7-2 and TRBJ2-2; maybe TRBD2 (6 bases). The CDR3 contains 15 residues. CDR1 is SGHTA and CDR2 is FQGNSA in the germline V gene. V lost 1 base and J 3 bases, leaving 9 bases between the germline ends. CDR3: CASSLVGGYTGELFF. CDR3 nucleotide sequence: TGTGCCAGCAGCTTAGTCGGGGGTTACACCGGGGAGCTGTTTTTT.

There are a few counts of this clone. The V call is TRBV19, the J call TRBJ2-7, with 10 bases fitting TRBD1. This CDR3 comprises 13 residues. After removal of 9 bases from V and 6 bases from J, the junction contained 8 bases not matched to a gene. Germline loops: CDR1 LNHDA, CDR2 SQIVND (reference sequence). The CDR3 DNA is TGTGCCAGCCGCGACAGGGGGCGGATCGAGCAGTACTTC. Its translation is CASRDRGRIEQYF. Full variable domain (remainder filled in from reference TRBV19 and TRBJ2-7): DGGITQSPKYLFRKEGQNVTLSCEQNLNHDAMYWYRQDPGQGLRLIYYSQIVNDFQKGDIAEGYSVSREKKESFPLTVTSAQKNPTAFYLCASRDRGRIEQYFGPGTRLTVT.

This clone was seen ten or more times. A much bigger clone sits one base away, suggesting this may be a read error. The chain has TRBV13 and TRBJ1-5; 7 positions match TRBD1. This CDR3 is 15 amino acids long. Trimming cost V 5 bases and J 2 bases; bases outside gene matches: 6. CDR1 is PRHDT, CDR2 FYEKMQ, per germline (reference sequence). The CDR3 DNA is TGTGCCAGCAGCCAGGGACAGAATGGCAATCAGCCCCAGCATTTT. Its translation: CASSQGQNGNQPQHF.

The V call is TRBV12-3 or TRBV12-4, the J call TRBJ2-1; 10 bases match TRBD2. The CDR3 contains 14 residues. J was trimmed by 9 bases and V by 3 bases; bases with no gene match: 5. The CDR3 loop reads CASSLSGRGSEQFF. The CDR3 coding sequence is TGTGCCAGCAGTTTGAGCGGGAGGGGAAGTGAGCAGTTCTTC.

This clone was detected once. The chain links TRBV20-1 to TRBJ2-1, with 7 bases that match TRBD2. With 1 base clipped from V and 7 bases from J, the junction kept 1 base outside the gene matches. Germline assignment: CDR1 DFQATT and CDR2 SNEGSKA (reference sequence). The CDR3 totals 12 residues. CDR3 nucleotides: TGCAGTGCTAGAGCGCGGGAGAATGAGCAGTTCTTC. It codes for CSARARENEQFF.

By sample fraction, this clone is large (0.1 to 1%). The chain links TRBV6-1 to TRBJ1-4; 8 nucleotides line up with TRBD1. Per germline, CDR1 MNHNS and CDR2 SASEGT. V gave up 7 bases and J gave up 7 bases; unmatched junction bases: 5. This CDR3 has 13 residues. The chain's CDR3 is CASTWTGFEKLFF. CDR3 sequence (DNA): TGTGCCAGCACCTGGACAGGGTTTGAAAAACTGTTTTTT.

The chain uses TRBV6-1 and TRBJ2-6; 8 nucleotides align to TRBD1. The CDR3 length is 16 residues. Germline-derived CDR1 and CDR2 are MNHNS and SASEGT. V lost 5 bases, J lost 4 bases, and 7 bases stayed unmatched. CDR3 in DNA: TGTGCCAGCAGTCGCAACAGGGGGGACGGGGCCAACGTCCTGACTTTC. Translation: CASSRNRGDGANVLTF.

A note on this clone: The CDR3 does not end in the conserved phenylalanine or tryptophan, so this is likely a read error. The limits of the CDR3 on the DNA are not certain, so only TCRdb's listed CDR3 is given. The V call is TRBV9, the J call TRBJ2-6; the table's D gene call, TRBD2, was not cross checked with the DNA. The CDR3 sequence runs 8 residues, both termini included. CDR1 and CDR2 (germline): SGDLS, YYNGEE. The CDR3 sequence is CASSVSSG.

This clone was counted a few times. The chain uses TRBV28 and TRBJ2-7, with D uncertain. The CDR3 length is 14 residues. V gave up 5 bases and J gave up 3 bases, with 14 bases separating them. The V gene's germline CDR1 is MDHEN and CDR2 SYDVKM. The CDR3 DNA follows: TGTGCCAGCAGTCCCTCGCACTACTACTACGAGCAGTACTTC. This gives the protein CASSPSHYYYEQYF.

This clone was seen more than once but under ten times. V and J are TRBV19 and TRBJ2-1; 14 bases match TRBD2. After removal of 6 bases from V and 7 bases from J, the junction contained 5 bases not matched to a gene. CDR1 is LNHDA and CDR2 is SQIVND in the germline V gene (reference sequence). This CDR3 is 15 amino acids long. The CDR3 spells CASRTSGRAENEQFF. DNA for the CDR3: TGTGCCAGTAGGACTAGCGGGAGGGCGGAGAATGAGCAGTTCTTC.

The V and J genes are TRBV11-2 and TRBJ2-6; weak D call: TRBD1 (6 bases). Germline V gives CDR1 SGHAT, CDR2 FQNNGV. The CDR3 covers 15 residues. Trimming took 1 base from V and 4 from J, leaving 8 bases between them. The CDR3 here is CASSLVGTGANVLTF. The CDR3 DNA sequence: TGTGCCAGCAGCTTAGTCGGGACAGGGGCCAACGTCCTGACTTTC.

The chain uses TRBV18 and TRBJ2-1, with unresolved D. This CDR3 has 11 amino acids. Trimming stripped 10 bases from V and 5 bases from J, with 9 bases between. Germline CDR1 reads KGHSH; CDR2 reads LQKENI. The CDR3 DNA sequence: TGTGCCACGGCGCGGAACAATGAGCAGTTCTTC. This codes for CATARNNEQFF.

This clone showed up just once. The V gene is TRBV7-8, the J gene TRBJ2-2; 9 bases map to TRBD1. Germline lookup yields CDR1 SGHVS and CDR2 FQNEAQ. This CDR3 contains 18 residues. V lost 5 bases to trimming and J lost 2 bases; unmatched junction nucleotides: 12. As DNA, the CDR3 is TGTGCCAGCAGCCTCAGGGACAGGGTAGGGGACAACACCGGGGAGCTGTTTTTT. Encoded protein: CASSLRDRVGDNTGELFF. Together with reference TRBV7-8 and TRBJ2-2, the CDR3 gives the full variable domain: GAGVSQSPRYKVAKRGQDVALRCDPISGHVSLFWYQQALGQGPEFLTYFQNEAQLDKSGLPSDRFFAERPEGSVSTLKIQRTQQEDSAVYLCASSLRDRVGDNTGELFFGEGSRLTVL.

By sample share, this clone is large (0.1 to 1%). This sequence joins TRBV12-3 or TRBV12-4 and TRBJ1-6; D perhaps matches TRBD1 (5 bases). CDR3 length equals 12 residues. V was trimmed by 7 bases and J by 9 bases, leaving 10 bases between them. CDR3 DNA sequence: TGTGCCAGCAAGGTGGGGGGTTCACCCCTCCACTTT. This sequence encodes CASKVGGSPLHF.

The chain recombines TRBV24-1 with TRBJ1-1; TRBD1 is a possible D gene (5 bases). Germline-derived CDR1 and CDR2 are KGHDR and SFDVKD. V was pared by 4 bases and J by 6 bases, with 14 bases between. There are 14 residues in the CDR3. The CDR3 sequence is CATSDVNRWAEAFF. The CDR3 coding sequence is TGTGCCACCAGTGACGTTAACAGGTGGGCTGAAGCTTTCTTT.

As concerns this clone: The CDR3 does not close with the conserved phenylalanine or tryptophan, likely indicating a read error. The limits of the CDR3 on the DNA are not certain, so only TCRdb's listed CDR3 is given. The CDR3 loop is CASSDRRQ. The rearrangement uses TRBV2 and TRBJ2-6; the table gives TRBD1 as D, unverified against the DNA. Germline V gives CDR1 SNHLY, CDR2 FYNNEI. From its first to its last residue, the CDR3 has 8 amino acids.

V usage is TRBV6-1 and J usage is TRBJ1-2; 9 bases are shared with TRBD1. CDR1 and CDR2 from the germline V gene are MNHNS and SASEGT. With V trimmed by 2 bases and J by 8 bases, 15 bases remained unmatched. The CDR3 is 17 residues long. In DNA form, the CDR3 reads TGTGCCAGCAGTGAATTTTCGGGGGACAGGGAAGTTAGAGGCTACACCTTC. This translates into CASSEFSGDREVRGYTF.

There are many counts of this clone. The chain has TRBV3-1 and TRBJ1-5; a possible D gene is TRBD1 (5 bases). CDR1 and CDR2 (germline): LGHDT, YNNKEL (reference sequence). Trimming cost V 2 bases and J 4 bases, with 9 bases left between them. The CDR3 totals 14 residues. In DNA form, the CDR3 reads TGTGCCAGCAGCCAATCGAGGGGAAATCAGCCCCAGCATTTT. It translates to CASSQSRGNQPQHF.

By frequency in the sample, this clone is medium-sized. The chain recombines TRBV10-2 with TRBJ2-5; a weak D match, TRBD1 (5 bases). The CDR3 runs to 15 residues. The V end lost 5 bases, the J end lost 2 bases, and 15 bases lay between the germline ends. The germline gives CDR1 WSHSY, CDR2 SAAADI. CDR3 in amino acids: CASSYSGSPQETQYF. Here the CDR3 DNA reads TGCGCCAGCAGTTATTCAGGGTCCCCACAAGAGACCCAGTACTTC.